Following are 9 T cell receptor beta chains from one sample sequenced in a study of identical twins. TCRdb analysed the 5' RACE reads with MiXCR anew, one entry per CDR3 protein. The data hold hundreds of thousands of distinct CDR3 sequences, with around 20% observed a single time. This sample also appeared in a second study, on T cells expressing NK-cell markers.

Sequences were obtained from PBMCs. The receptors shown here come from a woman between 18 and 30 years old in good health.

There are many counts of this clonotype. The gene calls are TRBV7-9 and TRBJ1-1; weak D call: TRBD1 (5 bases). Germline loops: CDR1 SEHNR, CDR2 FQNEAQ (reference sequence). Trimming pared 0 bases from V and 3 bases from J, leaving 8 bases between. This CDR3 contains 14 residues. The CDR3 DNA reads TGTGCCAGCAGCTTAGCAGGGGTGGACACTGAAGCTTTCTTT. Protein: CASSLAGVDTEAFF.

The chain has TRBV7-3 and TRBJ2-5; D is ambiguous. The CDR3 is 17 residues long. Germline assignment: CDR1 SGHTA and CDR2 FQGTGA. Trimming pared 1 base from V and 5 bases from J, leaving 20 bases between. The CDR3 coding sequence is TGTGCCAGCAGCTTAAACGGTTTGAACTACCTAGGGGAGACCCAGTACTTC. As protein: CASSLNGLNYLGETQYF.

Many counts were recorded for this clonotype. This chain uses TRBV6-1 with TRBJ1-2; D ambiguous. CDR1 and CDR2 from the germline V gene are MNHNS and SASEGT. This CDR3 comprises 10 residues. Trimming removed 8 bases at V and 8 bases at J, with 9 bases between. The CDR3 spells CASFTGGYTF. The CDR3 DNA reads TGTGCCAGCTTTACGGGAGGCTACACCTTC.

This clonotype showed up many times. The rearrangement uses TRBV20-1 and TRBJ1-2; no firm D call. The CDR3 has 12 amino acids. The germline gives CDR1 DFQATT, CDR2 SNEGSKA (reference sequence). V lost 1 base to trimming and J lost 0 bases, with 3 bases between them. CDR3: CSARAANYGYTF. The CDR3 DNA reads TGCAGTGCTAGAGCAGCTAACTATGGCTACACCTTC.

This clonotype was counted between two and nine times. The V and J genes are TRBV20-1 and TRBJ1-1; D remains unclear. The CDR3 sequence is 12 residues long. CDR1 and CDR2 from the germline V gene are DFQATT and SNEGSKA (reference sequence). Trimming removed 2 bases at V and 4 bases at J, with 8 bases between. For the CDR3, the DNA is TGCAGTGCTAGACGCACTGGCACTGAAGCTTTCTTT. Encoded protein: CSARRTGTEAFF.

The chain uses TRBV4-1 and TRBJ2-7; D remains unclear. The germline CDR1 and CDR2 sequences are MGHRA and YSYEKL. With 0 bases removed from V and 1 base from J, the gap between germline ends came to 13 bases. The CDR3 is 16 residues long. The CDR3 reads CASSQEFPTPSYEQYF. As DNA, the CDR3 is TGCGCCAGCAGCCAAGAATTCCCGACCCCGTCCTACGAGCAGTACTTC.

The chain has TRBV11-2 and TRBJ2-3, with D possibly TRBD1 on 5 matching bases. Deletions cut 3 bases from V and 7 bases from J, with 20 bases between. The germline V gene encodes CDR1 SGHAT and CDR2 FQNNGV. The CDR3 has 16 residues. The CDR3 reads CASSFVRGRGGHTQYF. CDR3 DNA sequence: TGTGCCAGCAGCTTTGTGCGCGGAAGGGGCGGCCATACGCAGTATTTT.

The DNA of the CDR3 is TGCGCCAGCAGCTTCCAACTTGAGCAGTTCTTC. This encodes CASSFQLEQFF. The chain is built from TRBV5-1 and TRBJ2-1; D ambiguous. CDR3 length: 11 residues. V lost 2 bases and J 9 bases, leaving 6 bases between the germline ends. Germline V CDR1 and CDR2: SGHRS, YFSETQ. Using reference TRBV5-1 and TRBJ2-1 for the parts outside the CDR3, the full variable domain is KAGVTQTPRYLIKTRGQQVTLSCSPISGHRSVSWYQQTPGQGLQFLFEYFSETQRNKGNFPGRFSGRQFSNSRSEMNVSTLELGDSALYLCASSFQLEQFFGPGTRLTVL.

This clonotype showed up many times. The rearrangement joins TRBV12-3 or TRBV12-4 to TRBJ2-7; the match to TRBD1 covers 9 bases. The CDR3 has 12 amino acids. J gave up 3 bases and V 6 bases, and 0 bases lay outside the gene matches. CDR3 bases: TGTGCCAGCAGGACAGGGGGCTACGAGCAGTACTTC. Translated: CASRTGGYEQYF.